These 30 T cell receptor beta chains originate from one sample sequenced in a study of blood T cell repertoires in COVID-19. Generated by immunoSEQ multiplex PCR, the TCRdb table keeps only in-frame clones and is missing some. Of over 250,000 clones in the sample, approximately 90% were seen once. Sequenced material: peripheral blood. All receptors come from a woman aged 50 to 60 with COVID-19, enrolled during active disease.

The chain is built from TRBV9 and TRBJ2-7, with 10 bases aligning to TRBD2. The CDR3 totals 15 residues. The V and J ends lost 4 bases and 4 bases, in that order; junction bases with no gene match: 8. CDR1 is SGDLS and CDR2 is YYNGEE in the germline V gene. In DNA, the CDR3 is TGTGCCAGCAGCCCGACCCCTAGCGGGAGTTACGAGCAGTACTTC. Its protein product is CASSPTPSGSYEQYF.

This clone occurred a few times. The rearrangement joins TRBV5-6 to TRBJ1-2; D might be TRBD1 (6 bases). The germline V gene has CDR1 SGHDT and CDR2 YYEEEE. The CDR3 has 12 amino acids. The ends were cut back, 4 bases at V and 8 bases at J, with 12 bases in the middle. CDR3 amino acids: CASSPQGSGYTF. Written as DNA, the CDR3 is TGTGCCAGCAGCCCCCAGGGGAGCGGCTACACCTTC.

This chain joins TRBV11-3 and TRBJ2-1; 7 positions agree with TRBD2. V shed 6 bases and J 2 bases; nucleotides not matched to a gene: 4. CDR3 size: 14 residues. Germline values: CDR1 SGHNT, CDR2 YENEEA. CDR3 coding DNA: TGTGCCAGCAGTCGGGGAGGGCCCTACAATGAGCAGTTCTTC. Amino acids: CASSRGGPYNEQFF.

The V and J genes are TRBV30 and TRBJ1-5, with D tentatively TRBD1 (5 bases). V lost 0 bases and J lost 5, with 8 bases in between. Germline CDR1 and CDR2: GTSNPN and SVGIG (reference sequence). The CDR3 is 13 residues long. In nucleotides, the CDR3 is TGTGCCTGGAGTGTAAGGGGCGATCAGCCCCAGCATTTT. It translates to CAWSVRGDQPQHF.

This sequence joins TRBV27 and TRBJ2-6; D may be TRBD1 (5 bases). This CDR3 region has 14 residues. The V gene lost 6 bases and the J gene lost 0 bases, with 6 bases spanning the gap. Per germline, CDR1 MNHEY and CDR2 SMNVEV (reference sequence). This CDR3 is CASRDNSGANVLTF. Here the CDR3 DNA reads TGTGCCAGCAGGGACAACTCTGGGGCCAACGTCCTGACTTTC.

This clone showed up just once. This chain joins TRBV3-1 (or the pseudogene TRBV3-2) and TRBJ2-2; tentatively, D is TRBD2 (6 bases). Germline assignment: CDR1 LGHDT and CDR2 YNNKEL (reference sequence). With 0 bases removed from V and 8 bases from J, the gap between germline ends came to 19 bases. The CDR3 is 17 residues long. CDR3 nucleotides: TGTGCCAGCAGCCAAGATTCCGGCCCCCGGGGGTTTGGGGAGCTGTTTTTT. Protein product: CASSQDSGPRGFGELFF.

The chain recombines TRBV6-6 with TRBJ2-4, with TRBD1 identical over 10 bases. Germline CDR1 MNHNY, CDR2 SVGAGI (reference sequence). The CDR3 contains 16 residues. After removal of 2 bases from V and 7 bases from J, the junction contained 8 bases not matched to a gene. CDR3 sequence (DNA): TGTGCCAGCAGTTACGGGAGCTCGGACAGGGGGAACATTCAGTACTTC. This sequence encodes CASSYGSSDRGNIQYF.

V is TRBV9 and J is TRBJ1-3, with TRBD1 as a possible D gene (5 bases). Looked up from germline, CDR1 is SGDLS and CDR2 is YYNGEE. V shed 4 bases and J shed 0 bases, with 17 bases lying between them. There are 17 residues in the CDR3. The DNA for the CDR3 is TGTGCCAGCAGCTTATTGGACGACAGCTTCTCTGGAAACACCATATATTTT. Translating gives CASSLLDDSFSGNTIYF.

This clone was counted between two and nine times. The rearrangement links TRBV7-9 to TRBJ2-7, with 10 bases matching TRBD1. The CDR3 loop spans 14 amino acids. Trimming at V came to 3 bases and at J to 2 bases, leaving 1 base not matched to a gene. The V gene's germline CDR1 is SEHNR and CDR2 FQNEAQ (reference sequence). Here the CDR3 reads CASSFGTGAYEQYF. The CDR3 region has the DNA TGTGCCAGCAGCTTCGGGACAGGGGCCTACGAGCAGTACTTC.

The chain links TRBV18 to TRBJ2-5; no clear D gene. Germline CDR1 KGHSH, CDR2 LQKENI. The CDR3 loop spans 14 amino acids. V gave up 0 bases and J gave up 4 bases, with 9 bases separating them. The CDR3 reads CASSPPSLLETQYF. The CDR3 bases are TGTGCCAGCTCACCACCTTCCCTATTAGAGACCCAGTACTTC. Drawing the rest from reference TRBV18 and TRBJ2-5, the complete variable domain is NAGVMQNPRHLVRRRGQEARLRCSPMKGHSHVYWYRQLPEEGLKFMVYLQKENIIDESGMPKERFSAEFPKEGPSILRIQQVVRGDSAAYFCASSPPSLLETQYFGPGTRLLVL.

V and J are TRBV10-3 and TRBJ2-5; the D gene is possibly TRBD1 (6 bases). The CDR3 totals 15 residues. Looked up from germline, CDR1 is ENHRY and CDR2 is SYGVKD. V was trimmed by 2 bases and J by 0 bases, leaving 10 bases between them. The CDR3 coding sequence is TGTGCCATCAGTGAGCCCAGGGGCTACCAAGAGACCCAGTACTTC. Translation: CAISEPRGYQETQYF.

The V call is TRBV4-3, the J call TRBJ2-3; a weak D match, TRBD2 (5 bases). Trimming pared 0 bases from V and 0 bases from J, leaving 16 bases between. Germline V gives CDR1 LGHNA, CDR2 YSLEER. CDR3 length equals 18 residues. The CDR3 region has the DNA TGCGCCAGCAGCCAAGATTCGTTCGGGGTCTTTAGCACAGATACGCAGTATTTT. It encodes CASSQDSFGVFSTDTQYF.

The chain couples TRBV7-6 to TRBJ2-3; TRBD1 might be the D (5 bases). Deletions cut 1 base from V and 2 bases from J, with 10 bases between. The germline V gene has CDR1 SGHVS and CDR2 FNYEAQ. The CDR3 has 15 amino acids. The CDR3: CASSLGAGHTDTQYF. The CDR3 coding sequence is TGTGCCAGCAGCTTAGGGGCAGGGCACACAGATACGCAGTATTTT.

This chain connects TRBV2 to TRBJ1-4, with TRBD1 as a possible D gene (5 bases). The CDR3 runs 15 residues. CDR1 is SNHLY, CDR2 FYNNEI, per germline. Trimming took off 3 bases at V and 8 bases at J, with 16 bases between the two ends. DNA of the CDR3: TGTGCCAGCAGTGATGTCGGGGACGCGGGAGAAAAACTGTTTTTT. Translated, it gives CASSDVGDAGEKLFF. Drawing the rest from reference TRBV2 and TRBJ1-4, the complete variable domain is EPEVTQTPSHQVTQMGQEVILRCVPISNHLYFYWYRQILGQKVEFLVSFYNNEISEKSEIFDDQFSVERPDGSNFTLKIRSTKLEDSAMYFCASSDVGDAGEKLFFGSGTQLSVL.

This chain connects TRBV27 to TRBJ1-1; 8 nucleotides match TRBD1. CDR1 is MNHEY and CDR2 is SMNVEV in the germline V gene (reference sequence). V gave up 5 bases and J gave up 0 bases; unmatched junction bases: 2. This CDR3 has 14 amino acids. Here the CDR3 reads CASSPGQVNTEAFF. CDR3 DNA: TGTGCCAGCAGTCCGGGACAGGTGAACACTGAAGCTTTCTTT.

The chain links TRBV27 to TRBJ2-7; 13 bases agree with TRBD2. V lost 3 bases and J lost 6; bases outside the gene matches: 5. The V gene's germline CDR1 is MNHEY and CDR2 SMNVEV (reference sequence). The length of the CDR3 is 15 residues. The CDR3 region has the DNA TGTGCCAGCAGTTTTCCGGGACTAGCGGGACTCGAGCAGTACTTC. This encodes CASSFPGLAGLEQYF.

The chain carries TRBV10-3 and TRBJ1-3; D call uncertain. From germline, CDR1 is ENHRY and CDR2 SYGVKD. V was cut by 8 bases and J by 4 bases, with 12 bases left in between. The CDR3 has 13 amino acids. CDR3 residues: CAIGASGGNTIYF. CDR3 bases: TGTGCCATCGGAGCCAGTGGGGGAAACACCATATATTTT.

The genes are TRBV5-1 and TRBJ1-5; unclear D gene. This CDR3 spans 14 amino acids. The V end lost 0 bases, the J end lost 4 bases, and 8 bases lay between the germline ends. Germline-derived CDR1 and CDR2 are SGHRS and YFSETQ. CDR3 sequence (DNA): TGCGCCAGCAGCTTGGGCGGGCCGAATCAGCCCCAGCATTTT. This gives the protein CASSLGGPNQPQHF.

The table lists this clone with a count of one. The rearrangement links TRBV29-1 to TRBJ2-5, with D possibly matching TRBD2 (7 bases). The CDR3 has 13 residues. V shed 7 bases and J shed 5 bases, with 17 bases lying between them. The germline V gene has CDR1 SQVTM and CDR2 ANQGSEA. The CDR3 DNA follows: TGCAGCGCTGCCCGGGGGGCGGCGGAGACCCAGTACTTC. Amino acids: CSAARGAAETQYF.

In its sample, this clone was seen once. This chain links TRBV5-4 with TRBJ2-1; the match to TRBD2 covers 10 bases. Germline lookup yields CDR1 SGHNT and CDR2 YYREEE (reference sequence). Losses at the gene ends were 4 bases for V and 2 bases for J; bases not matched to a gene: 3. The CDR3 covers 15 residues. The CDR3 region has the DNA TGTGCCAGCAGCCGGACTAGCGGCACCTACAATGAGCAGTTCTTC. This sequence encodes CASSRTSGTYNEQFF.

The V and J genes are TRBV4-3 and TRBJ1-3, with D possibly being TRBD1 (5 bases). V lost 3 bases and J 2 bases, leaving 14 bases between the germline ends. Germline CDR1 and CDR2: LGHNA and YSLEER. The CDR3 consists of 16 residues. CDR3 region: CASSHLGGGAGNTIYF. CDR3 nucleotides: TGCGCCAGCAGCCACTTGGGGGGGGGAGCTGGAAACACCATATATTTT.

The chain carries TRBV29-1 and TRBJ1-1; D is ambiguous. Germline lookup yields CDR1 SQVTM and CDR2 ANQGSEA. V lost 4 bases to trimming and J lost 3 bases, with 12 bases between them. The CDR3 consists of 13 residues. CDR3 loop: CSVVDGGYTEAFF. Written as DNA, the CDR3 is TGCAGCGTTGTGGACGGAGGGTACACTGAAGCTTTCTTT.

The chain combines TRBV5-6 with TRBJ1-4; 10 nucleotides agree with TRBD1. CDR3 length equals 19 residues. Germline values: CDR1 SGHDT, CDR2 YYEEEE. V dropped 3 bases and J dropped 0; count of bases not matched to a gene: 11. Here the CDR3 reads CASSSRRTGGGSTNEKLFF. The CDR3 region has the DNA TGTGCCAGCAGCTCCCGCCGGACAGGGGGAGGTTCAACTAATGAAAAACTGTTTTTT.

The chain couples TRBV5-1 to TRBJ2-1; D uncertain. CDR1 SGHRS and CDR2 YFSETQ come from the germline V gene. Trimming removed 0 bases from V and 0 bases from J, with 7 bases in between. CDR3 length: 15 amino acids. The CDR3 protein is CASSLGESSYNEQFF. In nucleotides, the CDR3 is TGCGCCAGCAGCTTGGGCGAGAGCTCCTACAATGAGCAGTTCTTC. Full variable domain (remainder filled in from reference TRBV5-1 and TRBJ2-1): KAGVTQTPRYLIKTRGQQVTLSCSPISGHRSVSWYQQTPGQGLQFLFEYFSETQRNKGNFPGRFSGRQFSNSRSEMNVSTLELGDSALYLCASSLGESSYNEQFFGPGTRLTVL.

The rearrangement links TRBV5-4 to TRBJ1-3; perhaps TRBD1 as D (6 bases). The CDR3 consists of 15 residues. V lost 0 bases and J 2 bases, leaving 9 bases between the germline ends. Germline V gene data show CDR1 as SGHNT and CDR2 as YYREEE (reference sequence). CDR3 DNA: TGTGCCAGCAGCTTGGGGGACAATACTGGAAACACCATATATTTT. It specifies CASSLGDNTGNTIYF.

The CDR3 here is CASSTGGIRTGNTGELFF. CDR3 in DNA: TGTGCCAGCAGCACGGGGGGGATCCGGACAGGGAACACCGGGGAGCTGTTTTTT. The J gene is TRBJ2-2, the V gene TRBV7-2; D may be TRBD2 (8 bases). The CDR3 loop spans 18 amino acids. V lost 5 bases and J lost 1, with 20 bases in between. Per germline, CDR1 SGHTA and CDR2 FQGNSA.

This clone was recorded many times. For the CDR3, the DNA is TGTGCCAGCAGCTATTTAGCGGGAGGTGTTGAGACCCAGTACTTC. Translated: CASSYLAGGVETQYF. The chain employs TRBV4-2 and TRBJ2-5, with 10 bases identical to TRBD2. Trimming cost V 5 bases and J 5 bases; bases outside gene matches: 8. Germline loops: CDR1 LGHNA, CDR2 YNFKEQ. This CDR3 is built from 15 residues.

This clone was seen only once. The V call is TRBV13, the J call TRBJ1-5; D ambiguous. Germline CDR1 is PRHDT and CDR2 is FYEKMQ (reference sequence). Trimming pared 0 bases from V and 6 bases from J, leaving 12 bases between. The CDR3 contains 15 residues. The CDR3 DNA follows: TGTGCCAGCAGCTTAGGCCTCGGGGAAGCTCAGCCCCAGCATTTT. This sequence encodes CASSLGLGEAQPQHF.

The V gene is TRBV11-3, the J gene TRBJ2-6, with 12 bases that match TRBD1. The CDR3 is 20 amino acids. The germline gives CDR1 SGHNT, CDR2 YENEEA. The junction had 11 bases not matched to a gene; V was cut back by 4 bases and J by 1 base. The CDR3 reads CASSSSSGTGGVSGANVLTF. DNA of the CDR3: TGTGCCAGCAGCTCCTCCTCCGGGACAGGGGGCGTATCTGGGGCCAACGTCCTGACTTTC.

V is TRBV1 and J is TRBJ2-1; TRBD2 reflects the table's D call only, with no check against the DNA. TRBV1 is a documented pseudogene. This CDR3 is 13 amino acids long. CDR3: CTSSRSSPDEQFF. The CDR3 DNA follows: TGCACCAGCAGCCGGTCTAGCCCGGATGAGCAGTTCTTC.